This T cell receptor beta chain was profiled in a study of cytomegalovirus exposure and HLA in healthy donors. Study-level results: Owing to their indistinguishability, certain V segments, notably TRBV6-2 and TRBV6-3, were excluded.

A note on this clone: The target antigen is unknown.

The CDR3 has 15 residues. V lost 0 bases and J lost 4; bases outside the gene matches: 4. Germline V gene lookup returns CDR1 SGHRS and CDR2 YFSETQ. The PCR had 60 Vbeta and 13 Jbeta primers. Sequenced by immunoSEQ multiplex PCR; TCRdb stores in-frame clones only, minus some. The table records some 150,000 clones, 60% to 80% of them present only once. The chain combines TRBV5-1 with TRBJ1-5; 7 bases fit TRBD1. Sample: PBMCs. This clonotype was sampled from a man between 45 and 60 years old in good health and CMV-seropositive. CDR3 sequence (DNA): TGCGCCAGCAGCTTGGAGACAGGGTCTAATCAGCCCCAGCATTTT. It specifies CASSLETGSNQPQHF.